A single sample is the source of the 20 T cell receptor beta chains below, sequenced in a study of T-cell memory formation after mild COVID-19. TCRdb itself ran the 5' RACE reads through MiXCR, one entry per CDR3 protein. The top ten clones hold over 9% of a sample with approximately 480,000 distinct CDR3 sequences, around a sixth of them seen once. The specimen sequenced was PBMCs or a T cell subset sorted from them (not recorded which). Receptors were obtained from an adult woman who had mild COVID-19 (a few samples of this study predate the infection). Cell type and time point are not known.

This chain joins TRBV5-1 and TRBJ2-7, with D hard to call. Trimming shortened V by 3 bases and J by 0 bases, and 10 bases separated the two germline ends. Germline-derived CDR1 and CDR2 are SGHRS and YFSETQ. The CDR3 loop spans 14 amino acids. CDR3 DNA: TGCGCCAGCAGCTACGACGGGTTCTCCTACGAGCAGTACTTC. It is translated as CASSYDGFSYEQYF.

This chain uses TRBV6-5 with TRBJ2-1; 10 positions agree with TRBD2. With 6 bases clipped from V and 8 bases from J, the junction kept 10 bases outside the gene matches. The CDR3 covers 15 residues. Germline V CDR1 and CDR2: MNHEY, SVGAGI. The CDR3: CASRWTSGGADEQFF. In DNA, the CDR3 is TGTGCCAGCAGATGGACTAGCGGAGGGGCCGATGAGCAGTTCTTC.

This clonotype has more than one count but fewer than ten. V gene TRBV5-1 combines with J gene TRBJ2-1; D is ambiguous. V dropped 5 bases and J dropped 2 bases, with 17 bases sitting between them. This CDR3 is built from 16 residues. Germline loops: CDR1 SGHRS, CDR2 YFSETQ. In DNA, the CDR3 is TGCGCCAGCAGTGCGGAAGGGAAAGCCGCCTACAATGAGCAGTTCTTC. Amino acids: CASSAEGKAAYNEQFF.

For the CDR3, the DNA is TGTGCCAGCAGTAGGACTAGCGGGAGACAGGGGGAGACCCAGTACTTC. It encodes CASSRTSGRQGETQYF. The chain couples TRBV12-3 or TRBV12-4 to TRBJ2-5; TRBD2 matches 13 bases. This CDR3 contains 16 residues. V was clipped by 5 bases and J by 5 bases; unmatched bases: 8.

The rearrangement joins TRBV7-2 to TRBJ2-1; TRBD1 matches at 8 bases. The CDR3 totals 16 residues. After removal of 2 bases from V and 2 bases from J, the junction contained 5 bases not matched to a gene. Germline loops: CDR1 SGHTA, CDR2 FQGNSA. The CDR3 sequence is CASSLRDRRAYNEQFF. The CDR3 DNA sequence: TGTGCCAGCAGCTTAAGGGACAGGAGGGCCTACAATGAGCAGTTCTTC.

This clonotype was found many times. The rearrangement uses TRBV7-2 and TRBJ2-1; 11 bases match TRBD2. The CDR3 has 18 amino acids. CDR1 and CDR2 from the germline V gene are SGHTA and FQGNSA. The V segment lost 3 bases and the J segment 0 bases; nucleotides outside the gene matches: 7. The CDR3: CASSLRGTSGRSYNEQFF. The CDR3 nucleotides read TGTGCCAGCAGCTTGAGGGGGACTAGCGGTCGCTCCTACAATGAGCAGTTCTTC.

This chain uses TRBV21-1 with TRBJ2-2; TRBD2, the table's D call, was not compared with the DNA. TRBV21-1 is annotated as a pseudogene. The CDR3 length is 13 residues. The CDR3: CASSRLGAGELFF. The CDR3 bases are TGTGCCAGCAGCCGTTTGGGAGCTGGGGAGCTGTTTTTT.

In DNA, the CDR3 is TGTGCCAGCAGTTTTCCCTCCCTGGAACGGGGCTACACCTTC. It codes for CASSFPSLERGYTF. The chain has TRBV5-6 and TRBJ1-2; D ambiguous. V dropped 5 bases and J dropped 8 bases, with 19 bases sitting between them. The germline CDR1 and CDR2 sequences are SGHDT and YYEEEE. The CDR3 sequence is 14 residues long.

This clonotype was seen only a few times. The rearrangement links TRBV21-1 to TRBJ2-5; the table assigns TRBD1, which was not confirmed against the DNA. TRBV21-1 constitutes a pseudogene. CDR3 length equals 16 residues. Written as DNA, the CDR3 is TGTGCCAGCAGATTACAGGGGGCGAGGGGACAAGAGACCCAGTACTTC. Amino acids: CASRLQGARGQETQYF.

This clonotype has more than one count but fewer than ten. The V gene is TRBV7-9, the J gene TRBJ2-2; 12 nucleotides align to TRBD1. J gave up 7 bases and V 5 bases, and 8 bases lay outside the gene matches. The germline V gene has CDR1 SEHNR and CDR2 FQNEAQ (reference sequence). The CDR3 extends over 16 amino acids. This chain's CDR3 is CASSPRDRGLNGELFF. The CDR3 coding sequence is TGTGCCAGCAGCCCCCGGGACAGGGGGCTAAACGGGGAGCTGTTTTTT.

There are many counts of this clonotype. The genes are TRBV7-8 and TRBJ2-1; 12 bases are shared with TRBD2. The length of the CDR3 is 17 residues. Germline V gene lookup returns CDR1 SGHVS and CDR2 FQNEAQ. The V and J ends lost 3 bases and 7 bases, in that order; junction bases with no gene match: 10. In nucleotides, the CDR3 is TGTGCCAGCAGCTTGAGCCCTAGCGGGAGGGCCGTGAATGAGCAGTTCTTC. Translated, it gives CASSLSPSGRAVNEQFF.

The genes are TRBV12-3 or TRBV12-4 and TRBJ1-2, with D unclear. Trimming shortened V by 2 bases and J by 2 bases, and 15 bases separated the two germline ends. The CDR3 is 16 amino acids. The CDR3 is CASSLQLVRWNYGYTF. In nucleotides, the CDR3 is TGTGCCAGCAGTTTACAGCTGGTTCGGTGGAACTATGGCTACACCTTC.

The chain employs TRBV12-3 or TRBV12-4 and TRBJ1-5; no clear D gene. This CDR3 spans 14 amino acids. V was trimmed by 3 bases and J by 4 bases, leaving 10 bases between them. The CDR3 region has the DNA TGTGCCAGCAGTTTTTGGGGAACTAATCAGCCCCAGCATTTT. It specifies CASSFWGTNQPQHF.

This chain connects TRBV20-1 to TRBJ1-4, with 8 bases fitting TRBD1. The length of the CDR3 is 16 residues. Germline CDR1 and CDR2: DFQATT and SNEGSKA (reference sequence). Unmatched junction bases numbered 13, after V lost 5 bases and J lost 5 bases. CDR3 sequence reads: CSAEGADRDRNEKLFF. The DNA of the CDR3 is TGCAGTGCTGAAGGGGCCGACCGGGACAGGAATGAAAAACTGTTTTTT.

This clonotype was observed a handful of times. The V gene is TRBV20-1, the J gene TRBJ2-6, with a tentative D call TRBD1 (6 bases). This CDR3 region has 14 residues. CDR1 DFQATT and CDR2 SNEGSKA come from the germline V gene (reference sequence). Trimming took 6 bases from V and 2 from J, leaving 11 bases between them. The CDR3 nucleotides read TGCAGTGCCACTACAGGGACTGGGGCCAACGTCCTGACTTTC. It yields the protein CSATTGTGANVLTF.

In this sample, this clonotype turned up many times. The rearrangement joins TRBV5-1 to TRBJ2-1; 9 bases map to TRBD1. CDR1 is SGHRS and CDR2 is YFSETQ in the germline V gene. After removal of 4 bases from V and 4 bases from J, the junction contained 3 bases not matched to a gene. The length of the CDR3 is 14 residues. CDR3 in amino acids: CASSPDRGYNEQFF. In DNA, the CDR3 is TGCGCCAGCAGCCCGGACAGGGGATACAATGAGCAGTTCTTC.

The rearrangement uses TRBV4-3 and TRBJ1-1, with a tentative D call TRBD1 (5 bases). The CDR3 is 15 residues long. V lost 2 bases to trimming and J lost 1 base, with 11 bases between them. Germline values: CDR1 LGHNA, CDR2 YSLEER. The CDR3 sequence: CASSQIGHQNTEAFF. DNA of the CDR3: TGCGCCAGCAGCCAAATTGGACACCAGAACACTGAAGCTTTCTTT.

The chain recombines TRBV27 with TRBJ2-2; D possibly corresponds to TRBD1 (5 bases). This CDR3 has 14 amino acids. Germline CDR1 and CDR2: MNHEY and SMNVEV (reference sequence). Trimming took off 5 bases at V and 4 bases at J, with 11 bases between the two ends. The CDR3 sequence: CASSPSQGTGELFF. The CDR3 DNA sequence: TGTGCCAGCAGTCCGTCCCAGGGCACCGGGGAGCTGTTTTTT.

The gene calls are TRBV7-8 and TRBJ1-4, with D unresolved. The germline V gene has CDR1 SGHVS and CDR2 FQNEAQ. The length of the CDR3 is 15 residues. Trimming shortened V by 6 bases and J by 4 bases, and 15 bases separated the two germline ends. CDR3 nucleotide sequence: TGTGCCAGCAGGCCAGACGGACGGCGTAATGAAAAACTGTTTTTT. Its protein is CASRPDGRRNEKLFF.

The chain joins TRBV12-3 or TRBV12-4 to TRBJ2-1; 9 bases are a match to TRBD2. V lost 6 bases and J lost 0; bases outside the gene matches: 3. CDR3 length: 15 residues. CDR3 amino acids: CASSRLAASYNEQFF. CDR3 in DNA: TGTGCCAGCAGCAGACTAGCGGCCTCCTACAATGAGCAGTTCTTC.